This T cell receptor beta chain was captured by sequencing in a study of cytomegalovirus exposure and HLA in healthy donors. General study results and limits: Roughly uniform depth of sequencing across donors was assumed in presence/absence analyses. About 150 TCR beta chains were listed as cytomegalovirus-associated. The classifier, whose performance was assessed in both the original and validation cohorts, reportedly diagnosed cytomegalovirus status with high specificity and sensitivity.

For this clone: Antigen unknown.

Trimming took off 4 bases at V and 1 base at J, with 11 bases between the two ends. There are 14 residues in the CDR3. CDR1 and CDR2 from the germline V gene are SGHRS and YFSETQ. PCR primers comprised 60 Vbeta and 13 Jbeta primers. Sequenced by immunoSEQ multiplex PCR; TCRdb stores in-frame clones only, minus some. The sample has tens of thousands of clones, roughly 78% seen once. This TCR was sampled from a male donor in good health and CMV-seropositive. Material: PBMCs. The J gene is TRBJ2-5, the V gene TRBV5-1; D may be TRBD1 (5 bases). The CDR3 nucleotides are TGCGCCAGCAGCCGGCAGGGCCCCCAAGAGACCCAGTACTTC. It is translated as CASSRQGPQETQYF.